These 28 T cell receptor beta chains were sequenced from one sample in a study of cytomegalovirus exposure and HLA in healthy donors. Use of 60 Vbeta and 13 Jbeta primers characterized the PCR. Measured with immunoSEQ multiplex PCR; TCRdb has only the in-frame clones, and not every one. Of under 200,000 clones listed, approximately 75% are singletons. The source material was PBMCs. These receptors were obtained from a man aged 25-45 years in good health and CMV-seropositive.

This chain joins TRBV5-1 and TRBJ1-1; the D gene is possibly TRBD1 (6 bases). Germline CDR1 reads SGHRS; CDR2 reads YFSETQ. Deletions cut 1 base from V and 2 bases from J, with 9 bases between. The CDR3 spans 14 residues. CDR3 region: CASSLSGANTEAFF. The DNA for the CDR3 is TGCGCCAGCAGCTTGTCAGGGGCTAACACTGAAGCTTTCTTT.

The genes are TRBV7-2 and TRBJ2-3; 13 bases fit TRBD2. Germline V gene data show CDR1 as SGHTA and CDR2 as FQGNSA. V lost 3 bases to trimming and J lost 4 bases; unmatched junction nucleotides: 4. CDR3 length: 16 amino acids. The CDR3: CASSFTSGGAPDTQYF. The CDR3 nucleotides read TGTGCCAGCAGCTTCACTAGCGGGGGGGCCCCAGATACGCAGTATTTT.

The chain carries TRBV28 and TRBJ1-2; D unclear. The CDR3 extends over 13 amino acids. Looked up from germline, CDR1 is MDHEN and CDR2 is SYDVKM. V was pared by 5 bases and J by 5 bases, with 12 bases between. The DNA for the CDR3 is TGTGCCAGCAGTCCGGACTTTTTTTATGGCTACACCTTC. Encoded protein: CASSPDFFYGYTF.

The J gene is TRBJ2-1, the V gene TRBV27; 8 bases match TRBD2. The germline CDR1 and CDR2 sequences are MNHEY and SMNVEV (reference sequence). This CDR3 is built from 16 residues. Germline trimming cut 7 bases from V and 2 bases from J; bases unmatched to any gene: 10. The CDR3: CASTEARGGTYNEQFF. For the CDR3, the DNA is TGTGCCAGCACGGAGGCACGCGGGGGGACCTACAATGAGCAGTTCTTC.

This clone came up a few times. The genes are TRBV7-2 and TRBJ2-3; D may be TRBD1 (5 bases). Trimming left V 5 bases short and J 2 bases short, with 11 bases between. Germline V gene sequence: CDR1 SGHTA, CDR2 FQGNSA. This CDR3 is 14 amino acids long. The CDR3 protein is CASSPDRHTDTQYF. CDR3 nucleotides: TGTGCCAGCAGCCCTGACAGACACACAGATACGCAGTATTTT. The full variable domain, its missing parts supplied by reference TRBV7-2 and TRBJ2-3, is GAGVSQSPSNKVTEKGKDVELRCDPISGHTALYWYRQSLGQGLEFLIYFQGNSAPDKSGLPSDRFSAERTGGSVSTLTIQRTQQEDSAVYLCASSPDRHTDTQYFGPGTRLTVL.

The chain employs TRBV7-3 and TRBJ2-3; a possible D gene is TRBD1 (6 bases). Germline CDR1 reads SGHTA; CDR2 reads FQGTGA. Deletions cut 5 bases from V and 2 bases from J, with 17 bases between. The CDR3 is made up of 16 amino acids. Here the CDR3 DNA reads TGTGCCAGCAGCCCAACAAACAGGGAATACACAGATACGCAGTATTTT. It yields the protein CASSPTNREYTDTQYF.

The gene calls are TRBV6-6 and TRBJ2-3; TRBD1 aligns across 9 bases. With V trimmed by 4 bases and J by 4 bases, 3 bases remained unmatched. The CDR3 runs to 14 residues. Germline V gene sequence: CDR1 MNHNY, CDR2 SVGAGI (reference sequence). The CDR3 nucleotides read TGTGCCAGCAGTTCACAGGGGGCGGCAGATACGCAGTATTTT. Translated, it gives CASSSQGAADTQYF.

The V call is TRBV15, the J call TRBJ1-5; D is uncertain. From germline, CDR1 is LNHNV and CDR2 YYDKDF (reference sequence). Trimming shortened V by 1 base and J by 4 bases, and 8 bases separated the two germline ends. This CDR3 comprises 14 residues. CDR3 coding DNA: TGTGCCACCAGCAGAGGTGACATAAATCAGCCCCAGCATTTT. It specifies CATSRGDINQPQHF.

The chain uses TRBV28 and TRBJ2-2; tentatively, D is TRBD2 (6 bases). Germline loops: CDR1 MDHEN, CDR2 SYDVKM. The length of the CDR3 is 15 residues. The ends were cut back, 8 bases at V and 3 bases at J, with 16 bases in the middle. The CDR3 here is CASSPRDGYTGELFF. The CDR3 DNA sequence: TGTGCCAGCTCCCCGCGGGACGGTTACACCGGGGAGCTGTTTTTT.

The sample holds a few counts of this clone. The CDR3 nucleotides are TGCGCCAGCAGCTTGGAGCCTAGCGGGGGGAACGATGAGCAGTTCTTC. The encoded protein is CASSLEPSGGNDEQFF. The rearrangement links TRBV5-1 to TRBJ2-1; 11 nucleotides match TRBD2. The CDR3 is 16 residues long. Losses at the gene ends were 0 bases for V and 8 bases for J; bases not matched to a gene: 7. Germline V gene data show CDR1 as SGHRS and CDR2 as YFSETQ.

The gene calls are TRBV10-2 and TRBJ2-1; 8 bases match TRBD1. The V gene's germline CDR1 is WSHSY and CDR2 SAAADI. This CDR3 spans 13 amino acids. Trimming removed 3 bases from V and 7 bases from J; junction bases left unmatched: 2. The CDR3 loop reads CASSEQGGNEQFF. The CDR3, as DNA: TGCGCCAGCAGTGAACAGGGGGGAAATGAGCAGTTCTTC.

This clone came up a few times. The chain combines TRBV4-1 with TRBJ1-2; TRBD1 matches 7 bases. The CDR3 has 15 amino acids. The V and J ends lost 4 bases and 5 bases, in that order; junction bases with no gene match: 10. The V gene's germline CDR1 is MGHRA and CDR2 YSYEKL. The CDR3 is CASSPLGQARYGYTF. The CDR3, as DNA: TGCGCCAGCAGCCCTTTAGGACAGGCGCGATATGGCTACACCTTC.

The rearrangement links TRBV29-1 to TRBJ2-7; 8 bases are shared with TRBD1. Per germline, CDR1 SQVTM and CDR2 ANQGSEA. V was pared by 3 bases and J by 5 bases, with 9 bases of the junction left unmatched. The CDR3 totals 14 residues. The CDR3, as DNA: TGCAGCGTTGACAGTCAGGGGGCGTTAAACGAGCAGTACTTC. This translates into CSVDSQGALNEQYF.

The chain combines TRBV9 with TRBJ1-5; no clear D. Between the trimmed V and J ends, which lost 4 bases and 2 bases, there was a span of 10 bases. The germline gives CDR1 SGDLS, CDR2 YYNGEE. CDR3 length: 14 residues. DNA for the CDR3: TGTGCCAGCAGCCCTGGGCAGGGCAATCAGCCCCAGCATTTT. It specifies CASSPGQGNQPQHF.

The chain employs TRBV27 and TRBJ2-3; the D is unclear. V gave up 2 bases and J gave up 1 base, with 4 bases separating them. The CDR3 contains 13 residues. Looked up from germline, CDR1 is MNHEY and CDR2 is SMNVEV (reference sequence). The CDR3 region is CASSLLRTDTQYF. The CDR3 DNA reads TGTGCCAGCAGTTTACTCCGCACAGATACGCAGTATTTT.

The chain carries TRBV4-1 and TRBJ2-7; TRBD2 is a possible D gene (5 bases). V lost 4 bases to trimming and J lost 4 bases, with 8 bases between them. The germline CDR1 and CDR2 sequences are MGHRA and YSYEKL. This CDR3 has 12 amino acids. The CDR3 DNA follows: TGCGCCAGCAGCCCCCCGGGATACGAGCAGTACTTC. Translated, it gives CASSPPGYEQYF.

J is TRBJ2-1 and V is TRBV6-5; perhaps TRBD1 as D (6 bases). The CDR3 is 13 residues long. Germline CDR1 reads MNHEY; CDR2 reads SVGAGI. V was cut by 4 bases and J by 8 bases, with 12 bases left in between. The CDR3 DNA follows: TGTGCCAGCAGTTTGCAGGGGTGGGATGAGCAGTTCTTC. This codes for CASSLQGWDEQFF.

The chain uses TRBV9 and TRBJ1-2; 7 nucleotides line up with TRBD1. The CDR3 runs 14 residues. The ends lost 4 bases at V and 4 bases at J; junction bases unmatched: 7. Germline V gene sequence: CDR1 SGDLS, CDR2 YYNGEE. CDR3 region: CASSWAGQFYGYTF. Written as DNA, the CDR3 is TGTGCCAGCAGCTGGGCGGGACAGTTCTATGGCTACACCTTC.

The CDR3 nucleotides read TGTGCCAGCAGTGACGACAATTCTAGCGGTAACAGACCCTCCTACGAGCAGTACTTC. Its translation: CASSDDNSSGNRPSYEQYF. V is TRBV6-4 and J is TRBJ2-7; 7 bases match TRBD2. After removal of 2 bases from V and 0 bases from J, the junction contained 16 bases not matched to a gene. Germline CDR1 and CDR2: MRHNA and SNTAGT. CDR3 length: 19 amino acids.

The chain couples TRBV5-4 to TRBJ2-3; 7 nucleotides align to TRBD1. CDR1 and CDR2 (germline): SGHNT, YYREEE (reference sequence). The CDR3 is 15 amino acids. Unmatched junction bases numbered 7, after V lost 0 bases and J lost 6 bases. In DNA form, the CDR3 reads TGTGCCAGCAGCTTGGCGACAGGGATGTGGGATACGCAGTATTTT. Translating gives CASSLATGMWDTQYF.

The V and J genes are TRBV7-6 and TRBJ2-1, with D tentatively TRBD2 (5 bases). The V gene lost 5 bases and the J gene lost 4 bases, with 9 bases spanning the gap. Germline loops: CDR1 SGHVS, CDR2 FNYEAQ. This CDR3 is built from 13 residues. The CDR3 protein is CASSDGVYNEQFF. The CDR3 nucleotides read TGTGCCAGCAGCGACGGGGTTTACAATGAGCAGTTCTTC. Full variable domain (missing parts from reference TRBV7-6 and TRBJ2-1): GAGVSQSPRYKVTKRGQDVALRCDPISGHVSLYWYRQALGQGPEFLTYFNYEAQQDKSGLPNDRFSAERPEGSISTLTIQRTEQRDSAMYRCASSDGVYNEQFFGPGTRLTVL.

This sequence joins TRBV6-5 and TRBJ2-3; possibly TRBD2 for D (6 bases). The CDR3 consists of 16 residues. The V gene's germline CDR1 is MNHEY and CDR2 SVGAGI. Trimming left V 2 bases short and J 0 bases short, with 12 bases between. The CDR3 DNA follows: TGTGCCAGCAGTTACCGGAGGGGAAAAAGCACAGATACGCAGTATTTT. Its translation: CASSYRRGKSTDTQYF.

The chain carries TRBV14 and TRBJ2-1, with 7 bases lining up with TRBD1. Germline V gene sequence: CDR1 SGHDN, CDR2 FVKESK. The trim removed 4 bases at V and 0 bases at J, leaving 3 bases unmatched. CDR3 length: 15 amino acids. CDR3 sequence reads: CASSPRDSSYNEQFF. The CDR3 DNA follows: TGTGCCAGCAGCCCCCGGGACAGCTCCTACAATGAGCAGTTCTTC.

The chain links TRBV5-1 to TRBJ2-3; 8 bases fit TRBD2. The CDR3 is 15 residues long. J was trimmed by 2 bases and V by 2 bases; bases with no gene match: 4. Germline V gene lookup returns CDR1 SGHRS and CDR2 YFSETQ. The CDR3 here is CASSFGGGFTDTQYF. DNA of the CDR3: TGCGCCAGCAGCTTTGGCGGGGGGTTCACAGATACGCAGTATTTT.

This chain links TRBV9 with TRBJ2-5, with D tentatively TRBD2 (6 bases). Germline V gene data show CDR1 as SGDLS and CDR2 as YYNGEE. The CDR3 covers 15 residues. V lost 3 bases, J lost 3 bases, and 15 bases lay in between. The CDR3 region has the DNA TGTGCCAGCAGCGACACCGGGACTCAAAAAGAGACCCAGTACTTC. Protein product: CASSDTGTQKETQYF. Full variable domain (outside the CDR3, taken from reference TRBV9 and TRBJ2-5): DSGVTQTPKHLITATGQRVTLRCSPRSGDLSVYWYQQSLDQGLQFLIQYYNGEERAKGNILERFSAQQFPDLHSELNLSSLELGDSALYFCASSDTGTQKETQYFGPGTRLLVL.

This clone has a handful of counts. The rearrangement joins TRBV5-1 to TRBJ2-6, with D possibly matching TRBD2 (6 bases). V lost 9 bases to trimming and J lost 0 bases, with 19 bases between them. CDR1 is SGHRS and CDR2 is YFSETQ in the germline V gene. This CDR3 has 17 amino acids. The chain's CDR3 is CATDGGQGASGANVLTF. The CDR3 DNA follows: TGCGCCACAGACGGAGGGCAGGGAGCCTCTGGGGCCAACGTCCTGACTTTC.

J is TRBJ1-1 and V is TRBV29-1, with 8 bases fitting TRBD1. Germline CDR1 SQVTM, CDR2 ANQGSEA. With 4 bases clipped from V and 2 bases from J, the junction kept 9 bases outside the gene matches. This CDR3 comprises 15 residues. CDR3 sequence: CSVAPLTGANTEAFF. The CDR3 bases are TGCAGCGTTGCCCCGTTGACAGGGGCAAACACTGAAGCTTTCTTT.

The gene calls are TRBV6-5 and TRBJ1-2, with no clear D. The V gene's germline CDR1 is MNHEY and CDR2 SVGAGI. The CDR3 runs 11 residues. V was shortened by 6 bases and J by 8 bases, with 10 bases between the two germline ends. In nucleotides, the CDR3 is TGTGCCAGCAGCCCAGGTGGGGGCTACACCTTC. Amino acid sequence: CASSPGGGYTF.